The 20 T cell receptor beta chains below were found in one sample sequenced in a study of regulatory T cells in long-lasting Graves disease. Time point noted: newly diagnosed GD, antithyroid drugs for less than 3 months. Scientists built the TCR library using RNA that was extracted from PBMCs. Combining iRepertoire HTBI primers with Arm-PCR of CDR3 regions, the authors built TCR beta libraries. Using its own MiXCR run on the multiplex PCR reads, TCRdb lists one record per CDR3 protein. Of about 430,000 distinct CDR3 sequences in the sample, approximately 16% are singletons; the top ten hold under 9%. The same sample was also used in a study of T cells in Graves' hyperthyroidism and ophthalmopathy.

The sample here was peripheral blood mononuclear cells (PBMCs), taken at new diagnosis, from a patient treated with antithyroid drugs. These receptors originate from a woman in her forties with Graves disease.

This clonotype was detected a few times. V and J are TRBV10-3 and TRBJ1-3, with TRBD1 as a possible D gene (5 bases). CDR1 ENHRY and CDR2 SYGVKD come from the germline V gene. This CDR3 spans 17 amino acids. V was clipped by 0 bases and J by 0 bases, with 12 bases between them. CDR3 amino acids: CAISESGDSGSGNTIYF. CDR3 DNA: TGTGCCATCAGTGAGTCGGGGGACTCAGGCTCTGGAAACACCATATATTTT.

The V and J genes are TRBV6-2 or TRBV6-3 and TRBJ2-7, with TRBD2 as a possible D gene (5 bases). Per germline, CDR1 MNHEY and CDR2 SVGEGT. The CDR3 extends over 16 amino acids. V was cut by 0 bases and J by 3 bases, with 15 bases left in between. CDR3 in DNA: TGTGCCAGCAGTTACTCGGTGGCAAGGGAGTACTACGAGCAGTACTTC. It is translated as CASSYSVAREYYEQYF.

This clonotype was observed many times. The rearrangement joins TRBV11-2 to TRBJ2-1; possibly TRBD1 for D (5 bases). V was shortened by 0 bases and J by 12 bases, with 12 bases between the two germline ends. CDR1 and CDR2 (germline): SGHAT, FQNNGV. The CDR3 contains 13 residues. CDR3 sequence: CASSLDLGAAQFF. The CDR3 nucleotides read TGTGCCAGCAGCTTAGATCTAGGGGCAGCGCAGTTCTTC.

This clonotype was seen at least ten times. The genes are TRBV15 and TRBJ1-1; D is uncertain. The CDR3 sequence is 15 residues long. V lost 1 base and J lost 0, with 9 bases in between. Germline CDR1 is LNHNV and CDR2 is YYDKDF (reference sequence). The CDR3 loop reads CATSRAVKMNTEAFF. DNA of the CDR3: TGTGCCACCAGCAGAGCAGTCAAAATGAACACTGAAGCTTTCTTT. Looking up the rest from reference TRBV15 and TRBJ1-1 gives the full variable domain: DAMVIQNPRYQVTQFGKPVTLSCSQTLNHNVMYWYQQKSSQAPKLLFHYYDKDFNNEADTPDNFQSRRPNTSFCFLDIRSPGLGDTAMYLCATSRAVKMNTEAFFGQGTRLTVV.

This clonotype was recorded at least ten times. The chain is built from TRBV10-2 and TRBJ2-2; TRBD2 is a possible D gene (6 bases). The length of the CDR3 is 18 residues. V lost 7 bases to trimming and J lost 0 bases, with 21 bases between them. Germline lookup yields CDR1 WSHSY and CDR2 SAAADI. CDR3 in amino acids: CASIKSILGGSNTGELFF. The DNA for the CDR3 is TGCGCCAGCATTAAGAGTATTCTCGGGGGTTCGAACACCGGGGAGCTGTTTTTT.

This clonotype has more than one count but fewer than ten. Written as DNA, the CDR3 is TGTGCCTGGAATGGGGGGAGTAATGAAAAACTGTTTTTT. This gives the protein CAWNGGSNEKLFF. V usage is TRBV30 and J usage is TRBJ1-4, with D perhaps TRBD1 (5 bases). The CDR3 spans 13 residues. CDR1 is GTSNPN and CDR2 is SVGIG in the germline V gene (reference sequence). V was trimmed by 4 bases and J by 4 bases, leaving 10 bases between them.

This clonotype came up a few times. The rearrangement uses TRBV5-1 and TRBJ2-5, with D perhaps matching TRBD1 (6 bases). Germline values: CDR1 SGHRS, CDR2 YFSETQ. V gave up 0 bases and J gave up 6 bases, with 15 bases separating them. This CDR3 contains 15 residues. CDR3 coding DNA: TGCGCCAGCAGCTTGGGTGGACAGTCGGAACAGACCCAGTACTTC. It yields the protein CASSLGGQSEQTQYF.

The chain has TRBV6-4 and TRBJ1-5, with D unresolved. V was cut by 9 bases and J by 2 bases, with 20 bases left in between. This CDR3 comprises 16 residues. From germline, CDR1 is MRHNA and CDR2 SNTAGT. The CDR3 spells CARDSVAGPRNQPQHF. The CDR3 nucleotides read TGTGCCAGGGATAGTGTCGCAGGCCCCCGCAATCAGCCCCAGCATTTT.

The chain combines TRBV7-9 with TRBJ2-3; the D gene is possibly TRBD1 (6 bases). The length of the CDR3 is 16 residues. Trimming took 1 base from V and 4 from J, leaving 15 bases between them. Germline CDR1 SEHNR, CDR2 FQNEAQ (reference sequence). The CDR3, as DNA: TGTGCCAGCAGCTTAGTCCCGGACAGCCAAGCAGATACGCAGTATTTT. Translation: CASSLVPDSQADTQYF.

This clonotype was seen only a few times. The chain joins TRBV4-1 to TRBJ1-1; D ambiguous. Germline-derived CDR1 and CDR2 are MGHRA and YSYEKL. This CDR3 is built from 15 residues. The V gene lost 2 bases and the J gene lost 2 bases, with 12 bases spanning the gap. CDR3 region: CASSQTVTDNTEAFF. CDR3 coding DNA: TGCGCCAGCAGCCAAACGGTTACTGATAACACTGAAGCTTTCTTT.

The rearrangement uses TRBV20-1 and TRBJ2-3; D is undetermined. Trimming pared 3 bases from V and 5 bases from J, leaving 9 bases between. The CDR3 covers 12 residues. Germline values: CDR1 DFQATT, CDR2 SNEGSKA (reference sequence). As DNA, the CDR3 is TGCAGTGCTAGCCTCCTTGGAGATACGCAGTATTTT. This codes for CSASLLGDTQYF.

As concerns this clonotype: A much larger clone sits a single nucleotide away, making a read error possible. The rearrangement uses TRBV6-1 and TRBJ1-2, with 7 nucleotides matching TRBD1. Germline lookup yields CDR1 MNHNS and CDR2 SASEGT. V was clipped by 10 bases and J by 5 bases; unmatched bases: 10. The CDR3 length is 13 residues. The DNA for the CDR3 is TGTGCCATCAGCCGCGGGACAGAATATGGCTACACCTTC. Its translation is CAISRGTEYGYTF.

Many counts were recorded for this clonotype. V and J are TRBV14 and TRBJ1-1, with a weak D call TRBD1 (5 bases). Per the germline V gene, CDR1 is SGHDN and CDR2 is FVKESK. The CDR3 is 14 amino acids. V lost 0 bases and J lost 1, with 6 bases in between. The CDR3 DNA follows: TGTGCCAGCAGCCAAGATCAGGGGAACACTGAAGCTTTCTTT. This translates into CASSQDQGNTEAFF. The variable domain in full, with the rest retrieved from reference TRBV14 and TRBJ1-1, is EAGVTQFPSHSVIEKGQTVTLRCDPISGHDNLYWYRRVMGKEIKFLLHFVKESKQDESGMPNNRFLAERTGGTYSTLKVQPAELEDSGVYFCASSQDQGNTEAFFGQGTRLTVV.

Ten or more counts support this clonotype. CDR3 region: CATSDPSVAGELFF. The CDR3 DNA reads as TGTGCCACCAGTGATCCCTCCGTGGCCGGGGAGCTGTTTTTT. V is TRBV24-1 and J is TRBJ2-2; D ambiguous. V shed 3 bases and J shed 6 bases, with 10 bases lying between them. Germline loops: CDR1 KGHDR, CDR2 SFDVKD. CDR3 length: 14 residues.

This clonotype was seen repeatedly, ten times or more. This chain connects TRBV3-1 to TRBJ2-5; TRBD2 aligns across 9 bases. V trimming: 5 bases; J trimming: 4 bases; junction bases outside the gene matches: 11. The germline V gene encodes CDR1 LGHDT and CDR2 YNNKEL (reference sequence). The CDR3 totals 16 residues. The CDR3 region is CASSSVAGALSETQYF. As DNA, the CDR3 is TGTGCCAGCAGCTCGGTAGCGGGAGCGTTGTCAGAGACCCAGTACTTC.

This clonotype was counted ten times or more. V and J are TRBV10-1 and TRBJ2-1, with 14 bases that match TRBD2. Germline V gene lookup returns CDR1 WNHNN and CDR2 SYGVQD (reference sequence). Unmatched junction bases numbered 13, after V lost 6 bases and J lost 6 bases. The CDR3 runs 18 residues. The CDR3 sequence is CASSEDRPTSGRANEQFF. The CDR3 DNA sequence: TGCGCCAGCAGCGAAGACAGGCCGACTAGCGGGAGGGCCAATGAGCAGTTCTTC.

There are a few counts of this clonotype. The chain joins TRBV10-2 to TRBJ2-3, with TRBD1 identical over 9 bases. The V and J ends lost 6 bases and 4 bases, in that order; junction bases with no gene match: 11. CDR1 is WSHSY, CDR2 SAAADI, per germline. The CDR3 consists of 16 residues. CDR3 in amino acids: CASRKSQGAISDTQYF. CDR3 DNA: TGCGCCAGCAGGAAGTCACAGGGGGCTATTTCAGATACGCAGTATTTT.

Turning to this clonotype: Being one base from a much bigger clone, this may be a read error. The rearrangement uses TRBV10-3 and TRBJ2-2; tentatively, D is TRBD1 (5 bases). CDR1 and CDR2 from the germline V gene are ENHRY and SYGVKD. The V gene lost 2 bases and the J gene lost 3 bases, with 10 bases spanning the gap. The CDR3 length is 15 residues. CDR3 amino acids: CAISESIGDTGELFF. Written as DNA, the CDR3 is TGTGCCATCAGTGAGAGCATAGGGGACACCGGGGAGCTGTTTTTT.

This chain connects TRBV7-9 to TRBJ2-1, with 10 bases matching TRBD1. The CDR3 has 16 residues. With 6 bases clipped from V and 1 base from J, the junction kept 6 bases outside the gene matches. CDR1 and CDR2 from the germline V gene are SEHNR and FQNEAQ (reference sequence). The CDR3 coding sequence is TGTGCCAGCAGGACGACAGGGGGCGCGTCCTACAATGAGCAGTTCTTC. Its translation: CASRTTGGASYNEQFF.

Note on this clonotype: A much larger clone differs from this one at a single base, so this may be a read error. The CDR3 sequence: CATSDLRELDNEQFF. The CDR3 nucleotides are TGTGCCACCAGTGATTTGAGGGAACTTGACAATGAGCAGTTCTTC. The J gene is TRBJ2-1, the V gene TRBV24-1; the D is unclear. The germline V and J ends were trimmed by 0 bases and 5 bases, with 10 bases remaining between them. Germline lookup yields CDR1 KGHDR and CDR2 SFDVKD. The CDR3 sequence is 15 residues long.